The source of this TCR beta chain is a study of cytomegalovirus exposure and HLA in healthy donors (dated by TCRdb to about 2017). Regarding the study in general: An earlier analysis of roughly 500 of the donors reported 276 Gb of sequence data and approximately 120 million unique TCR beta sequences obtained from some 170 million T cells. In a later analysis, previously published TCR beta repertoires from 550 to 750 donors were re-analyzed and high-resolution HLA genotyping was added so that TCR occurrence patterns could be studied. In an earlier analysis of several hundred of the donors, high-throughput TCR beta sequencing was used to judge whether each TCR beta V gene segment behaved as functional or pseudogenic. Every repertoire in the discovery cohort had been generated on one and the same sequencing platform. The study used immunosequencing to profile the T cell repertoires of several hundred subjects and linked those repertoires to cytomegalovirus serostatus. Several DR-DQ haplotypes were handled as single units for association and clustering because linkage in the cohort was strong. Alongside the repertoire data, information on donor age, sex, ethnicity and CMV serostatus was compiled. The study aimed to test whether cataloging public T cell receptors could reveal signatures of past pathogen exposure. The genetic ancestry cluster associated with self-reported Caucasian donors included about 84% of the approximately 410 genotyped donors. Along with the roughly 610-subject first cohort, a separate validation cohort of roughly 110 different subjects was used. Across 300 to 500 genotyped donors of the cohort, an average of approximately 240,000 unique TCR beta nucleotide sequences per donor were sequenced, and about a sixth of those sequences were non-productive. The later analysis used no new phenotypic data to find candidate immune exposures, relying instead on TCR beta sequences and their occurrence across donors. To predict cytomegalovirus infection status, the study combined high-throughput TCR immunosequencing, statistical association of individual TCRs with disease status, and machine learning. Genome-wide SNP genotypes for about three fifths of the roughly 670 donors were used in a later genetic analysis, which treated that subset as a discovery cohort. An early release that covered approximately 600 HLA-typed donors contained 300 to 350 gigabases of sequencing data and tens of millions of unique TCR sequences. Both class I and class II loci were covered by HLA typing, at four-digit resolution. The number of typed donors differed by locus: 629-630 for A, B, C, DRB1 and DQB1; 500 to 550 for DQA1; some 610 for DPA1; and about 450 for DPB1. The paper as a whole reports these results and caveats: A later analysis found that most CMV-associated TCR beta chains appeared HLA-restricted, with HLA associations seemingly driven largely by CMV exposure. The presence/absence analyses assumed that sequencing depth was roughly uniform across donors, and that assumption may not be true. The study listed approximately 160 TCR beta chains as associated with cytomegalovirus. Correlated functional status among segregating V segments might be attributable to linkage disequilibrium, but an unknown experimental factor could not be ruled out. When HLA alleles, especially DR and DQ, strongly co-occurred, attributing TCR associations to individual alleles was difficult. Because HLA typing was missing for some donors at each locus, association tests included only the typed subset. In a later genetic analysis, fewer N-insertions in productive TCRs were reported among donors in an Asian-associated ancestry cluster than the approximately 670-donor mean. In a later analysis, several top co-occurrence clusters were reported to appear linked to parvovirus B19, influenza, CMV and Epstein-Barr virus. A further reported finding was that TCR beta sequences accurately predicted the HLA-A and HLA-B alleles for most subjects in the first cohort. In vitro tests confirmed that a few of the cytomegalovirus-associated TCR beta chains recognize cytomegalovirus antigens. Cytomegalovirus status was reported to be diagnosed by the classifier with high specificity and sensitivity in both the original and validation cohorts. The cohort was sequenced for TCR beta chains only, and without alpha or paired-chain data the features that could be detected were limited. Because counts were too low, approximately 15 rarely observed V segments, including chromosome 9 orphons, were excluded from the earlier analysis of several hundred of the donors. In an earlier analysis of some 500 of the donors, most TCR beta V segments were observed in productive rearrangements about 87% or about 30% of the time, broadly matching IMGT annotations. A cluster of highly shared sequence variants was judged likely to represent a technical artifact of the sequencing pipeline. Because the 87-base-pair reads could not distinguish some IMGT-functional V segments, including TRBV6-2 and TRBV6-3, those segments were excluded. According to the authors, the approach could potentially be generalized to other disease states and immunological phenotypes. V-gene and J-gene trimming of TCR beta chains was associated with a missense DCLRE1C variant in a later genetic analysis, and the association was replicated in an independent cohort. In a later analysis, TCR association rates were found to vary across HLA loci, with the most associated TCRs seen for DRB1 alleles and the fewest for HLA-C alleles. Compared with equally common non-associated chains, HLA-associated TCR beta chains in a later analysis were more clonally expanded and had lower generation probabilities. Specific HLA alleles were associated with 15,000 to 20,000 TCR beta sequences at a false discovery rate of 0.05 in a later analysis. The only immune exposure information available for the cohort was CMV serostatus. Across donors, most TCR sequences were observed very rarely, whereas some public TCRs were present in many individuals.

The cohort consisted of approximately 690 healthy bone marrow donors. At the time of sampling, all cohort members were nominally healthy, though unrecorded immune exposures were likely present. The donor was CMV seronegative and was included in the group of approximately 350 seronegative cohort members. A peripheral blood sample was provided by each donor, and peripheral blood mononuclear cells were used for TCR beta sequencing. The Qiagen DNeasy Blood Extraction Kit was used to extract genomic DNA from the blood cell samples. Receptor amplification or capture employed the immunoSEQ multiplex PCR assay. For the multiplex PCR, a mixture combining 60 forward primers for TCR Vbeta segments and 13 reverse primers for TCR Jbeta segments was used. Amplification of the CDR3 region of rearranged TCR beta genes was performed with a multiplex PCR assay on genomic DNA. The Illumina HiSeq System was used to sequence the amplified TCR beta libraries as 87-base-pair reads. On the study's bioinformatics: Across the 670 or so repertoires, a later analysis counted some 81 million unique TCR beta chains, some 11 million of which were shared by at least two donors. To remove PCR and sequencing errors, raw reads were error-corrected and collapsed into unique sequences using a nearest-neighbor algorithm that merged closely related sequences. Alignment of CDR3 sequences to IMGT reference sequences was used to assign V, D and J gene segments. For a sequence to be retained, at least a six-nucleotide match to both a V gene segment and a J gene segment was required. Rearrangements were called productive when the CDR3 lacked stop codons and stayed in frame with V and J; all others were non-productive. CDR3 was defined according to IMGT convention as the region running from the second conserved V-encoded cysteine to the conserved J-encoded phenylalanine. The earlier analysis of 587 of the donors excluded sequences that lacked an unambiguous match to a single V gene segment. In an earlier analysis of 587 of the donors, V segments were called functional above 56.7% productive rearrangements and were called segregating when the between-donor standard deviation exceeded 5%. A statistical classification framework was developed to diagnose cytomegalovirus status using the catalog of TCR beta chain sequences. In a later analysis, TCR nucleotide sequences were compared against IMGT/GENE-DB human TR gene sequences so that V and J genes could be assigned. Using the TCRdist pipeline, a later analysis assigned CDR3 sequences along with most-parsimonious VDJ recombination scenarios. In a later analysis, each TCR beta chain was defined by its CDR3 amino acid sequence together with its V-gene family, and reads without a unique V-gene family were excluded. In a later analysis, approximately 640 highly shared, low-generation-probability nucleotide sequences were removed to address suspected cross-contamination and a sequencing artifact. In a later analysis, a clonal expansion index was calculated for each public chain from normalized within-repertoire ranks of inferred template counts. A later analysis computed generation probabilities with a VDJ recombination model fitted to out-of-frame rearrangements, and checked the results against IGoR. In a later analysis, TCR-TCR, TCR-HLA and TCR-CMV co-occurrence was scored with hypergeometric tests, and a repertoire-size bias correction was applied to TCR pairs. False discovery rates were estimated in a later analysis by permuting HLA or CMV assignments 20 times. In a later analysis, co-occurring TCRs were grouped using DBSCAN, and TCRdist sequence similarity was added for clustering within HLA-allele-positive subsets. Repertoires with fewer than 30,000 or more than 120,000 public chains were left out of co-occurrence clustering, as were five repertoires with anomalous nucleotide sharing. Entries here come from immuneACCESS through TCRdb and include only in-frame sequences with V and J called. Some clones fail to appear in such tables; in the studies checked, an unresolved V gene covers under half of the shortfall, and the cause of the remainder is unknown. V and J calls and clone size are copied from that table; D and trimming were computed from the DNA. Recorded for this sample are 200,000 or so clones; roughly 80% of them occurred a single time. The ten top clones hold 3.8% of the sample.

Inclusive of the bounding cysteine and phenylalanine, the CDR3 is 14 residues long. Of the read, only the CDR3 DNA is kept; its 42 bases are in frame from base 1. The trim is 7 bases for V and 6 bases for J, with a gap of 17 bases between the germline ends. CDR1 and CDR2 are read off the germline V gene as SGDLS and YYNGEE. Note on this clone: Its target antigen remains unknown. No base-level quality is on record; no much larger clone is a single base apart.

This chain joins TRBV9 to TRBJ1-5; a confident D gene designation cannot be given. The source is a male donor in good health and CMV-seronegative. The sequenced sample was PBMCs. The CDR3 amino acid sequence is: CASALEEASQPQHF. The sequenced DNA is TGTGCCAGCGCCTTGGAGGAGGCGAGTCAGCCCCAGCATTTT.